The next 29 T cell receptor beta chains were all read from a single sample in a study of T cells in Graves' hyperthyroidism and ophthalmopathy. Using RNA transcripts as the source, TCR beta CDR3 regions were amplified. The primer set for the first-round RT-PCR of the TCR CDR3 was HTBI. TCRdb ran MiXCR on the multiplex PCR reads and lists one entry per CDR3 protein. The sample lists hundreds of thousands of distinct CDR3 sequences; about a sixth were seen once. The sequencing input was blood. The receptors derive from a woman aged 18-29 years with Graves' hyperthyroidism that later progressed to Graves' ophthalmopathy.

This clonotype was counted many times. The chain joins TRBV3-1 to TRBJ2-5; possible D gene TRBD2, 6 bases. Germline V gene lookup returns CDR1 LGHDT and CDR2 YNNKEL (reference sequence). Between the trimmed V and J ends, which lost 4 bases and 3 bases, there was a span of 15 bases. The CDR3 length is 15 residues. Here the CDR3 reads CASSPPGRSKETQYF. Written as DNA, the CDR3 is TGTGCCAGCAGCCCCCCAGGGAGGAGTAAAGAGACCCAGTACTTC.

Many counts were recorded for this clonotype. The CDR3 coding sequence is TGTGCCAGCAGCGTAGCTGCCCTGAACACTGAAGCTTTCTTT. This translates into CASSVAALNTEAFF. V gene TRBV9 combines with J gene TRBJ1-1; D gene ambiguous. Germline loops: CDR1 SGDLS, CDR2 YYNGEE. The V end lost 0 bases, the J end lost 0 bases, and 6 bases lay between the germline ends. The CDR3 runs 14 residues.

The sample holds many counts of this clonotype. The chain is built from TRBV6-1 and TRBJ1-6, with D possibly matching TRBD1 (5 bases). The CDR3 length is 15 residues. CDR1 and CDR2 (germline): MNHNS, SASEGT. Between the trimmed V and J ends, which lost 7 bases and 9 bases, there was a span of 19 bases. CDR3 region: CASNRGDRPGSPLHF. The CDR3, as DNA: TGTGCCAGCAACCGGGGAGACAGACCCGGTTCACCCCTCCACTTT.

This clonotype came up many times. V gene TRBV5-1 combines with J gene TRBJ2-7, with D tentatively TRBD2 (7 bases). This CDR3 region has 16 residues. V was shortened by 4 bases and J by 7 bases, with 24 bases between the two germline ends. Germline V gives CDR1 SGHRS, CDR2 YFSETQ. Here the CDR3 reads CASSPGGGSLMWEQYF. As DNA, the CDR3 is TGCGCCAGCAGCCCGGGGGGCGGGAGCCTAATGTGGGAGCAGTACTTC.

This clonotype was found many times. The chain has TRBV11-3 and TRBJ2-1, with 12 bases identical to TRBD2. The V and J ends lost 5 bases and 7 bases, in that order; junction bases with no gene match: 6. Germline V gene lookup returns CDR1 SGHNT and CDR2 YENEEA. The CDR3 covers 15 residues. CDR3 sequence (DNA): TGTGCCAGCAGCAAACTAGCGGGAGGACATAATGAGCAGTTCTTC. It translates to CASSKLAGGHNEQFF.

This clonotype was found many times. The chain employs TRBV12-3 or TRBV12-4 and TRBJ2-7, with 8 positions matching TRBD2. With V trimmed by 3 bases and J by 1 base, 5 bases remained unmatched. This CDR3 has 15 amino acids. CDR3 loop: CASSFTGTRSYEQYF. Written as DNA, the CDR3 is TGTGCCAGCAGTTTCACCGGGACTAGGTCCTACGAGCAGTACTTC.

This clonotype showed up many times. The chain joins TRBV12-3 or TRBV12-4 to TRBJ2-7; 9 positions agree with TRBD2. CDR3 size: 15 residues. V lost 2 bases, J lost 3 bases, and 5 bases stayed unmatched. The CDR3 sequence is CASSLRVAGVYEQYF. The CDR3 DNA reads TGTGCCAGCAGTTTACGGGTAGCGGGAGTCTACGAGCAGTACTTC.

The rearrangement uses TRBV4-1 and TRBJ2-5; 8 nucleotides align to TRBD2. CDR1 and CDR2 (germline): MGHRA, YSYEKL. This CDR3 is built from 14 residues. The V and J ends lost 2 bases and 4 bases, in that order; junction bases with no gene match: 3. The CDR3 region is CASSQIAGGETQYF. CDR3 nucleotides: TGCGCCAGCAGCCAAATCGCGGGGGGAGAGACCCAGTACTTC.

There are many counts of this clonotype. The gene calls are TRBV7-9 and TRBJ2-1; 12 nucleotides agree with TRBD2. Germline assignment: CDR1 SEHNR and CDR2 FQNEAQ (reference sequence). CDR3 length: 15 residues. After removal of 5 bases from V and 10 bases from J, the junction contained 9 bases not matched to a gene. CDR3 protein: CASSVSEGLAGEQFF. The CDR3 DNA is TGTGCCAGCAGCGTGAGCGAGGGACTAGCGGGCGAGCAGTTCTTC.

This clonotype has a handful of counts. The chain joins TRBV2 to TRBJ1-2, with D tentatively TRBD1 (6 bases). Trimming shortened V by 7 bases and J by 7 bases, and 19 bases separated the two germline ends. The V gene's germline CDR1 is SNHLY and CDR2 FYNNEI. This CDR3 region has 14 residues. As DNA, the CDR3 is TGTGCCAGCACCCTGACTTTGGGGGCGCGTGGCTACACCTTC. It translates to CASTLTLGARGYTF.

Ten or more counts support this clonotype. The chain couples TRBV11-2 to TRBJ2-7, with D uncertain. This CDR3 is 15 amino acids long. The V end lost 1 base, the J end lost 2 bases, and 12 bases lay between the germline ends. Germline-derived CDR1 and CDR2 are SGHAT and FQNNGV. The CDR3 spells CASSLGHLEPYEQYF. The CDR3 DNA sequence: TGTGCCAGCAGCTTAGGACACTTGGAGCCCTACGAGCAGTACTTC.

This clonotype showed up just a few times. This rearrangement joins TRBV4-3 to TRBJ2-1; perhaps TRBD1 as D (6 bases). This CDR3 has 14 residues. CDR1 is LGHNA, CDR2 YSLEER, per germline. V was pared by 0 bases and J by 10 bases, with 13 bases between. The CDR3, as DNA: TGCGCCAGCAGCCAAGAGAGTTTAAGGGGGGAGCAGTTCTTC. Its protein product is CASSQESLRGEQFF.

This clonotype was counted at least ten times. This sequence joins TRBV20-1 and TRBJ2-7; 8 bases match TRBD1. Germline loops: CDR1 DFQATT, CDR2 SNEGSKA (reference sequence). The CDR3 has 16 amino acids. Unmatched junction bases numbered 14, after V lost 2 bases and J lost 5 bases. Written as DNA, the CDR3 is TGCAGTGCTAGATCTGCAGGGGGCGGTGTTGTGGACGAGCAGTACTTC. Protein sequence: CSARSAGGGVVDEQYF.

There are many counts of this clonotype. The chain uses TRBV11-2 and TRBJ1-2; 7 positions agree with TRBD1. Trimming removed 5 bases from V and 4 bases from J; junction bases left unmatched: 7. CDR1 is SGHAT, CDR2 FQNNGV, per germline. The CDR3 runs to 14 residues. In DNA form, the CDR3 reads TGTGCCAGCAGCCATCCAGGGGGTAGCTATGGCTACACCTTC. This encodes CASSHPGGSYGYTF.

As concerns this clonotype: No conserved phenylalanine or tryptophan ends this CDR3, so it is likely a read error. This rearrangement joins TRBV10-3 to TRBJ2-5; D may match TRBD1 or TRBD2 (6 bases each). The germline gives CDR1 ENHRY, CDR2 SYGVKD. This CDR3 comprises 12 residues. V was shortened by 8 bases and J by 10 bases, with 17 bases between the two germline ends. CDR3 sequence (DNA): TGTGCCATCCCCCGGGGGCAAGACGACCAGTACCTC. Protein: CAIPRGQDDQYL.

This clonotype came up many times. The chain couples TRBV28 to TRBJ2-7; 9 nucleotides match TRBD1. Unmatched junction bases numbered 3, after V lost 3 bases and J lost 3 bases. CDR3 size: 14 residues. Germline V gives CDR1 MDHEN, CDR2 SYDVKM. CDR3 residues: CASSFGTGFYEQYF. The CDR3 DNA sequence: TGTGCCAGCAGTTTCGGGACAGGGTTCTACGAGCAGTACTTC.

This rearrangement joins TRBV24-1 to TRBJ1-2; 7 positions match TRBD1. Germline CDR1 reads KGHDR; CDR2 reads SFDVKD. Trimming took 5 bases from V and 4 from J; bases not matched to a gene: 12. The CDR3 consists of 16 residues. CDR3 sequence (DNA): TGTGCCACCAGTGCCCCCCGGGGGGAGGGGGCCTATGGCTACACCTTC. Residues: CATSAPRGEGAYGYTF.

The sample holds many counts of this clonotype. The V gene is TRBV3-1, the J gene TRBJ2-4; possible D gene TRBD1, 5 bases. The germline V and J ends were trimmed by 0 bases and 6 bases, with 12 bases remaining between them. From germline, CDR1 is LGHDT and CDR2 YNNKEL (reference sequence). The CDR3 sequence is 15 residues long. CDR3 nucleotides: TGTGCCAGCAGCCAAGAACAGGCCCCTGGAAACATTCAGTACTTC. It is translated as CASSQEQAPGNIQYF.

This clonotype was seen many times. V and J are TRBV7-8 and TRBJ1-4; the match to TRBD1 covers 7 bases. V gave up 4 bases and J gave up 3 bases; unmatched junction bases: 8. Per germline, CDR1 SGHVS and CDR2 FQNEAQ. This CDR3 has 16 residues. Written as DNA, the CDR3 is TGTGCCAGCAGCTCCCGGACAGGCCTGGCTAATGAAAAACTGTTTTTT. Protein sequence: CASSSRTGLANEKLFF.

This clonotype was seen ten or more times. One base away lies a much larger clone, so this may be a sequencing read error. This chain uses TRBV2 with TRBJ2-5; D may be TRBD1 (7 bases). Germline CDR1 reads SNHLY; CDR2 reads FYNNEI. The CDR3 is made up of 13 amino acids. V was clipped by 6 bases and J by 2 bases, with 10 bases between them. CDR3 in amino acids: CASSAGQQETQYF. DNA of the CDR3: TGTGCCAGCAGCGCGGGACAGCAAGAGACCCAGTACTTC.

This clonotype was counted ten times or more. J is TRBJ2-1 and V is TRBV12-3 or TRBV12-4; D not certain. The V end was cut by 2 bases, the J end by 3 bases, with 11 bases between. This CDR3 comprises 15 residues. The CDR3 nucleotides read TGTGCCAGCAGTTTACGGTCAGTTGACTACAATGAGCAGTTCTTC. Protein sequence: CASSLRSVDYNEQFF.

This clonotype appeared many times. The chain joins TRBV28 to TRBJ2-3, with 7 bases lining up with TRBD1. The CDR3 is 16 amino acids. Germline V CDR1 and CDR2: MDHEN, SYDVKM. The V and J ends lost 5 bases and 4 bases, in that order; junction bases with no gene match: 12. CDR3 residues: CASSGLGGDRSDTQYF. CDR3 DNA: TGTGCCAGCAGTGGGTTAGGGGGCGATCGGTCAGATACGCAGTATTTT.

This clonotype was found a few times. The CDR3 is CASSDPGRATGELFF. CDR3 DNA sequence: TGTGCCAGCAGTGACCCGGGAAGGGCCACCGGGGAGCTGTTTTTT. The chain links TRBV6-1 to TRBJ2-2, with D possibly being TRBD2 (5 bases). V was clipped by 3 bases and J by 4 bases, with 12 bases between them. The CDR3 runs 15 residues. Germline CDR1 MNHNS, CDR2 SASEGT.

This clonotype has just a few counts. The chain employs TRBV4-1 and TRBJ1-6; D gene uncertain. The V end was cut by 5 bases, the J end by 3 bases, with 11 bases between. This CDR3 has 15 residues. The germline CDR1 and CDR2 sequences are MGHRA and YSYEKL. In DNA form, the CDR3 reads TGCGCCAGCAGCGTGGCAGCGGGCTATAATTCACCCCTCCACTTT. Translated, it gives CASSVAAGYNSPLHF.

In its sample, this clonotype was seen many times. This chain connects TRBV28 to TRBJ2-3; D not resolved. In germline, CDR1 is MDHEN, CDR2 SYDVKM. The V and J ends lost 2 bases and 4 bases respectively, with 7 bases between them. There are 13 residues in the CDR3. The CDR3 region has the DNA TGTGCCAGCAGTTTACCATCGTCAGATACGCAGTATTTT. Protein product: CASSLPSSDTQYF.

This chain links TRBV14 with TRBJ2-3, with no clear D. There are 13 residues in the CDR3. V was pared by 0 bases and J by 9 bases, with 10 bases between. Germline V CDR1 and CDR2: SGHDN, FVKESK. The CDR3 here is CASSQDTGRTQYF. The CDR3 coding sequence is TGTGCCAGCAGCCAAGATACGGGTCGAACGCAGTATTTT.

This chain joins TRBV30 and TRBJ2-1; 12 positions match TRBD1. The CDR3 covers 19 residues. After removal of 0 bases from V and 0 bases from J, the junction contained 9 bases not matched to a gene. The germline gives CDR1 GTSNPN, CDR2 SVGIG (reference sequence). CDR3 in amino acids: CAWSVRDRGPLSSYNEQFF. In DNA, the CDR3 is TGTGCCTGGAGTGTACGGGACAGGGGGCCCCTCTCCTCCTACAATGAGCAGTTCTTC.

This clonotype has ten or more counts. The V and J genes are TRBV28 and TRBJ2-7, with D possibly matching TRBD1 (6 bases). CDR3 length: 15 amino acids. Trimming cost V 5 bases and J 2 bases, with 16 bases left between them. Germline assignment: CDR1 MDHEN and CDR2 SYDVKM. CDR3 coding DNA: TGTGCCAGCAGTCCTCGAGGGCAGGGGCCCTACGAGCAGTACTTC. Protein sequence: CASSPRGQGPYEQYF.

The CDR3 is CSAGGGGLLYGYTF. CDR3 DNA sequence: TGCAGCGCGGGAGGAGGAGGACTACTCTATGGCTACACCTTC. This rearrangement joins TRBV29-1 to TRBJ1-2, with unresolved D. V shed 7 bases and J shed 4 bases, with 19 bases lying between them. The CDR3 has 14 residues. The V gene's germline CDR1 is SQVTM and CDR2 ANQGSEA.